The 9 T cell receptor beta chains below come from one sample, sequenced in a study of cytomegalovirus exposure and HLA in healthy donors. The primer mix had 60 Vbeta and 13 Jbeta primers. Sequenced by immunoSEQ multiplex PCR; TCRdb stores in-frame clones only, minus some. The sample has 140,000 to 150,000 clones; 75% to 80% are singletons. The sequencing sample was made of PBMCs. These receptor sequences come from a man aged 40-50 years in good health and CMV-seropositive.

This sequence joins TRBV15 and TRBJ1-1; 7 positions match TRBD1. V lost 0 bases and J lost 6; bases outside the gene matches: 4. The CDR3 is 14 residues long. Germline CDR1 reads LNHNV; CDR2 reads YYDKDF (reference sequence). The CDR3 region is CATSRDTQGAEAFF. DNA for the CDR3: TGTGCCACCAGCAGAGATACCCAGGGGGCTGAAGCTTTCTTT.

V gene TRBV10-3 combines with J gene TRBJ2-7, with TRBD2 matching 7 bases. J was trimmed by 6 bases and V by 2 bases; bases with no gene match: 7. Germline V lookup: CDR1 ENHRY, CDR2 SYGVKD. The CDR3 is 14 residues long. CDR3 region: CAISEGREVSEQYF. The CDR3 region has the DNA TGTGCCATCAGTGAGGGGAGGGAAGTCAGCGAGCAGTACTTC.

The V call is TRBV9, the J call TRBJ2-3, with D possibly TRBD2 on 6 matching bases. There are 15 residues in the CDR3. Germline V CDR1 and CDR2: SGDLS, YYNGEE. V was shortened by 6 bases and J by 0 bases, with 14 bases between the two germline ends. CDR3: CASNRGVTSTDTQYF. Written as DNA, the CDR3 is TGTGCCAGCAACCGCGGGGTTACTAGCACAGATACGCAGTATTTT.

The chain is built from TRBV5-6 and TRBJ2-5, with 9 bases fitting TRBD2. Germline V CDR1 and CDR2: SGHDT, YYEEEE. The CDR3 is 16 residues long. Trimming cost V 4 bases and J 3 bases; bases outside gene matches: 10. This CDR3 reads CASSTTGGRAKETQYF. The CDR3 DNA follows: TGTGCCAGCAGCACTACCGGCGGGAGGGCAAAAGAGACCCAGTACTTC. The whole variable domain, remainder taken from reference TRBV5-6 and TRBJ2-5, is DAGVTQSPTHLIKTRGQQVTLRCSPKSGHDTVSWYQQALGQGPQFIFQYYEEEERQRGNFPDRFSGHQFPNYSSELNVNALLLGDSALYLCASSTTGGRAKETQYFGPGTRLLVL.

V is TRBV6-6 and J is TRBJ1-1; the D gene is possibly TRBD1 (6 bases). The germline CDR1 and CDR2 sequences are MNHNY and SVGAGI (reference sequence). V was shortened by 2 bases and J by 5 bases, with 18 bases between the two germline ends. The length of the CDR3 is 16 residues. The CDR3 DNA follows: TGTGCCAGCAGTTACCCCAATAGCGGGGGCAAGACTGAAGCTTTCTTT. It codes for CASSYPNSGGKTEAFF.

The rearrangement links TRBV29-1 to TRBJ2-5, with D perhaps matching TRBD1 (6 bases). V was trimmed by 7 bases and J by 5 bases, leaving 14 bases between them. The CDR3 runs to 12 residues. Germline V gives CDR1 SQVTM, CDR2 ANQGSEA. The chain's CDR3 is CSGGTHRETQYF. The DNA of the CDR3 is TGCAGCGGAGGGACACACCGGGAGACCCAGTACTTC.

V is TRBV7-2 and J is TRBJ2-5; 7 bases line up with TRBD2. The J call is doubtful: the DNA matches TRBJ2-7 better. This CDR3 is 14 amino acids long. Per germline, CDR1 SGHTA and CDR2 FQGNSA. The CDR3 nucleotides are TGTGCCAGCAGCTTTATCGGCGGGAGCGGCGAGCAGTACTTC. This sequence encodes CASSFIGGSGEQYF.

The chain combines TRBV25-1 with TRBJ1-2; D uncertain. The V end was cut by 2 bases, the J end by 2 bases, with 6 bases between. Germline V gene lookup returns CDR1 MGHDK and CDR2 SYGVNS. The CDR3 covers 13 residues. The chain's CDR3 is CASSEERNYGYTF. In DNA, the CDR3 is TGTGCCAGCAGTGAAGAGAGGAACTATGGCTACACCTTC.

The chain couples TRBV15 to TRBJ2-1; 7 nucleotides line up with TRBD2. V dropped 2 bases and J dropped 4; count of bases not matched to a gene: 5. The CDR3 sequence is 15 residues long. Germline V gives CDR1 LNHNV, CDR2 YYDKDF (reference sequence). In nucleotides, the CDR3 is TGTGCCACCAGCAGATTGCGGGAGCAATACAATGAGCAGTTCTTC. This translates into CATSRLREQYNEQFF.